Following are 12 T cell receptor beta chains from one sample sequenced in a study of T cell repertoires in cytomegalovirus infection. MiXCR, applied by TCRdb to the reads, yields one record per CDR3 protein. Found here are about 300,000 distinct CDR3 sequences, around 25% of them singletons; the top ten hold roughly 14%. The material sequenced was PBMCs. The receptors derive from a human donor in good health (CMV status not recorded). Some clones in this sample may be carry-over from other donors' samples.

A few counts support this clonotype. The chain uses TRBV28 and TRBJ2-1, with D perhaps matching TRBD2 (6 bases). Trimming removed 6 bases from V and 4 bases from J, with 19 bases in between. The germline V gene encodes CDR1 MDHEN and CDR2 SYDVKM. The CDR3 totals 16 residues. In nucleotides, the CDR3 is TGTGCCAGCAGCTCTCTTACTAGCAACCATTACAATGAGCAGTTCTTC. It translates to CASSSLTSNHYNEQFF.

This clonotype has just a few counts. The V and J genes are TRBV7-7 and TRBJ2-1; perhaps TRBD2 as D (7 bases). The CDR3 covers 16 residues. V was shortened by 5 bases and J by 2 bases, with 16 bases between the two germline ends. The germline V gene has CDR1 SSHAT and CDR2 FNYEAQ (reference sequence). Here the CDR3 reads CASSLGGGATYNEQFF. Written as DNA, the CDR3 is TGTGCCAGCAGCCTAGGAGGGGGGGCCACCTACAATGAGCAGTTCTTC.

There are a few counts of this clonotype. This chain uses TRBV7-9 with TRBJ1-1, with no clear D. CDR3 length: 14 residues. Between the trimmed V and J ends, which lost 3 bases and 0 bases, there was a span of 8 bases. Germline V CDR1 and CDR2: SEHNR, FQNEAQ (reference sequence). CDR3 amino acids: CASSFIGVNTEAFF. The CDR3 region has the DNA TGTGCCAGCAGCTTTATCGGGGTGAACACTGAAGCTTTCTTT.

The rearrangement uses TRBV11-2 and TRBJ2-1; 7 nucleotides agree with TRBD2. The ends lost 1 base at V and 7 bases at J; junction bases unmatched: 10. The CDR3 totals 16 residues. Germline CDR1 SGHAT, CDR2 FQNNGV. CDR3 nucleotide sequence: TGTGCCAGCAGCTTAGTATTTGGCGGGAGCTCGAATGAGCAGTTCTTC. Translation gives CASSLVFGGSSNEQFF.

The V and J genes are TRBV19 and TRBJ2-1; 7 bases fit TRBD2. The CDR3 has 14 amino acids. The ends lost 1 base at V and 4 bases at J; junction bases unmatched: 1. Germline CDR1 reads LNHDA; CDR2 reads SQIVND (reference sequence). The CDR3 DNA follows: TGTGCCAGTAGTATAGGGCGGGGGTACAATGAGCAGTTCTTC. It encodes CASSIGRGYNEQFF.

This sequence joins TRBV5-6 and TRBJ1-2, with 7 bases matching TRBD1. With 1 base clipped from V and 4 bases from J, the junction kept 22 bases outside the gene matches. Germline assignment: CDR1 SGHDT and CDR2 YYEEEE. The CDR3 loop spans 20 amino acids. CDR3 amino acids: CASSLFLQIFRDRGTYGYTF. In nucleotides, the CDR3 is TGTGCCAGCAGCTTGTTTTTGCAAATATTCCGGGACAGAGGTACCTATGGCTACACCTTC.

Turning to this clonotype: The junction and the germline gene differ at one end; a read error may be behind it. CDR3 nucleotides: TGTGCCATCCGGCCAGGGACTAGCGGGAGCACTGATACGCAGTATTTT. It encodes CAIRPGTSGSTDTQYF. The chain employs TRBV7-6 and TRBJ2-3, with 14 nucleotides matching TRBD2. CDR3 size: 16 residues. From germline, CDR1 is SGHVS and CDR2 FNYEAQ. The full variable domain, its missing parts supplied by reference TRBV7-6 and TRBJ2-3, is GAGVSQSPRYKVTKRGQDVALRCDPISGHVSLYWYRQALGQGPEFLTYFNYEAQQDKSGLPNDRFSAERPEGSISTLTIQRTEQRDSAMYRCAIRPGTSGSTDTQYFGPGTRLTVL.

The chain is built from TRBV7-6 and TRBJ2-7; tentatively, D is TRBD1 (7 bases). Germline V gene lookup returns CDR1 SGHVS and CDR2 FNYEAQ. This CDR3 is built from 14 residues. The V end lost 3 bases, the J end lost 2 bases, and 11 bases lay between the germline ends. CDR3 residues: CASSLGRGAYEQYF. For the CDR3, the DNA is TGTGCCAGCAGCTTGGGCAGGGGGGCCTACGAGCAGTACTTC.

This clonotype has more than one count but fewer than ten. The CDR3 sequence: CASSPQGSNEKLFF. The CDR3 DNA follows: TGTGCCAGCAGCCCACAGGGGTCTAATGAAAAACTGTTTTTT. The J gene is TRBJ1-4, the V gene TRBV12-3 or TRBV12-4; 7 nucleotides line up with TRBD1. Trimming removed 6 bases from V and 3 bases from J; junction bases left unmatched: 4. The CDR3 contains 14 residues.

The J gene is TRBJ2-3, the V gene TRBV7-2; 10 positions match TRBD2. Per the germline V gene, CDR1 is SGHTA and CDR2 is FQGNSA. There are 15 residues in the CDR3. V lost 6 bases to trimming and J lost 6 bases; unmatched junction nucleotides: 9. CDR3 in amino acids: CASSTGTSVGDTQYF. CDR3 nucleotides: TGTGCCAGCAGTACTGGGACTAGCGTTGGCGATACGCAGTATTTT.

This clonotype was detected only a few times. The CDR3 region has the DNA TGTGCCAGCAGTTTGGGGGGCACCAATTCACCCCTCCACTTT. Translated, it gives CASSLGGTNSPLHF. The V call is TRBV12-3 or TRBV12-4, the J call TRBJ1-6; D possibly corresponds to TRBD1 (6 bases). The V end lost 3 bases, the J end lost 7 bases, and 10 bases lay between the germline ends. The CDR3 has 14 residues.

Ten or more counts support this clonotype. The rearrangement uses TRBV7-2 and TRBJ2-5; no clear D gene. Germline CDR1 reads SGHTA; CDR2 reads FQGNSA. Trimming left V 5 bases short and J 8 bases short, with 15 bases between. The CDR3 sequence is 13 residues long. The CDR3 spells CASSGQFSDTQYF. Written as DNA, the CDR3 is TGTGCCAGCAGCGGTCAGTTCTCCGACACCCAGTACTTC.